This T cell receptor (beta chain) was observed in a study of blood T cell repertoires in COVID-19. For the study at large: T cells, B-cell-depleted T cells, or PBMCs supplied cDNA or gDNA.

Original handling: Amplification of reference gene primers was used by the study to estimate nucleated cell counts. Assay used: immunoSEQ multiplex PCR; TCRdb lists only in-frame clones, some missing. V and J calls and clone size come straight from that table; D and trimming were deduced from the DNA. The sample lists roughly 300,000 clones; 65% to 85% were seen once. CDR1 SNHLY and CDR2 FYNNEI come from the germline V gene. Trimming cost V 6 bases and J 0 bases, with 9 bases left between them. The CDR3 has 14 amino acids. The chain combines TRBV2 with TRBJ1-3; perhaps TRBD1 as D (5 bases). The TCR was taken from a woman between 50 and 59 years old with acute or convalescent COVID-19. Specimen: peripheral blood. In nucleotides, the CDR3 is TGTGCCAGCAGGCTCGACAGCTCTGGAAACACCATATATTTT. Residues: CASRLDSSGNTIYF.